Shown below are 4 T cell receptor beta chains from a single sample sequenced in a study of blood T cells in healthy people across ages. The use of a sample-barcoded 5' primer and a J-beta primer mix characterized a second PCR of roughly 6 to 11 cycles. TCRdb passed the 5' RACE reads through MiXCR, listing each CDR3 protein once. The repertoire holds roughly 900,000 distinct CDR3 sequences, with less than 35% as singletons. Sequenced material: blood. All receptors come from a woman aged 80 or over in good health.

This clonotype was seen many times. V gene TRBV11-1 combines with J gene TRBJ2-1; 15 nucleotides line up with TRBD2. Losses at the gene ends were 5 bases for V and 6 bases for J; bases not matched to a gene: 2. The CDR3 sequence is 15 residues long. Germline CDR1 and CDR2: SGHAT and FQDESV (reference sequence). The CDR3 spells CASSTGLAGGNEQFF. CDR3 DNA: TGTGCCAGCAGCACGGGACTAGCGGGGGGCAATGAGCAGTTCTTC.

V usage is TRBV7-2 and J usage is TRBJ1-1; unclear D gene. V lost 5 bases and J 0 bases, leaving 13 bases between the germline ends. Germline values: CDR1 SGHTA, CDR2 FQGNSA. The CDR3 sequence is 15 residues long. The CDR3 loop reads CASSLRASMNTEAFF. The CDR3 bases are TGTGCCAGCAGCCTTAGAGCCTCAATGAACACTGAAGCTTTCTTT.

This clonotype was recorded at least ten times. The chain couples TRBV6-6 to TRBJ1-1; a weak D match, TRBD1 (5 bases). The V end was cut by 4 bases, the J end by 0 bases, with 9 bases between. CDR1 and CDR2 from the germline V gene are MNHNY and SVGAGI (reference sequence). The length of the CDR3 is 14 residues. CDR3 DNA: TGTGCCAGCAGTTTCAGGGTCATGAACACTGAAGCTTTCTTT. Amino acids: CASSFRVMNTEAFF.

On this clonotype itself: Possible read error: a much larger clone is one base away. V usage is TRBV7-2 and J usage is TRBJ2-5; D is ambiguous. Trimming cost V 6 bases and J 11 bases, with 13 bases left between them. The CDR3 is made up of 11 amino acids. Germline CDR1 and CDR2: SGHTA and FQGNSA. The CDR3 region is CASRQDNEQYF. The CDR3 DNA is TGTGCCAGCAGACAAGACAATGAGCAGTACTTC.